This TCR beta chain was identified during a study of blood T cell repertoires in COVID-19. The CDR3 runs to 14 residues. Between the trimmed V and J ends, which lost 1 base and 8 bases, there was a span of 14 bases. Germline loops: CDR1 MNHEY, CDR2 SMNVEV (reference sequence). The protocol was immunoSEQ multiplex PCR, while the TCRdb copy is restricted to in-frame clones and leaves out a portion. The sample lists roughly 400,000 clones; less than 95% were seen once. This clonotype originated in a young man who had recovered from COVID-19. This sequence joins TRBV27 and TRBJ1-2; maybe TRBD1 (5 bases). The sequenced sample was PBMCs or T cells enriched from blood (not recorded which). CDR3 protein: CASSLYSGIEGYTF. The CDR3 DNA sequence: TGTGCCAGCAGTTTATACTCAGGGATCGAGGGCTACACCTTC.